The rows below give T cell receptor beta chains drawn from one sample of a study of cytomegalovirus exposure and HLA in healthy donors. Using immunoSEQ multiplex PCR, the repertoire was profiled, and TCRdb retains in-frame clones only, with some absent. The top ten hold roughly 1.3% of the sample, which has 210,000 or so clones, about 80% seen once. Material: PBMCs. The receptor set was obtained from a girl aged 5-17 years in good health and CMV-seronegative. Each CDR3 is given with its conserved first and last residue. Fields, in order: V gene, J gene, D gene, clone size, CDR3 protein, CDR3 DNA. D genes are given only for firm matches. Rows may omit the clone size; those that give it use once, few, many or a size class.

>TRBV25-1|TRBJ1-6|NA|NA
CASSTLVSPLHF
TGTGCCAGCAGTACCTTAGTTTCACCCCTCCACTTT
>TRBV30|TRBJ2-7|TRBD1|NA
CAWRPGQGDYEQYF
TGTGCCTGGAGGCCGGGACAGGGAGACTACGAGCAGTACTTC
>TRBV7-2|TRBJ1-4|NA|NA
CASSLRRDEKLFF
TGTGCCAGCAGCTTACGACGGGATGAAAAACTGTTTTTT
>TRBV27|TRBJ1-2|NA|NA
CASTSTGKGGYTF
TGTGCCAGCACGTCTACAGGGAAGGGGGGCTACACCTTC
>TRBV10-3|TRBJ2-1|NA|NA
CAISELGSGWFNEQFF
TGTGCCATCAGTGAACTGGGCTCGGGATGGTTCAATGAGCAGTTCTTC
>TRBV5-8|TRBJ1-1|NA|few
CASSLRGANAFF
TGTGCCAGCAGCTTGCGGGGGGCGAATGCTTTCTTT
>TRBV10-3|TRBJ1-2|NA|NA
CAISGLGGGTDGYTF
TGTGCCATCAGTGGGCTCGGGGGGGGAACGGACGGCTACACCTTC
>TRBV4-2|TRBJ2-7|TRBD2|NA
CASSQVQTSGGYHEQYF
TGTGCCAGCAGTCAAGTCCAGACTAGCGGGGGGTACCACGAGCAGTACTTC
>TRBV30|TRBJ1-1|TRBD1|NA
CAWLTGGLNTEAFF
TGTGCCTGGTTGACAGGGGGCTTGAACACTGAAGCTTTCTTT
>TRBV6-5|TRBJ2-5|NA|few
CASSRTSGETQYF
TGTGCCAGCAGTCGGACGAGCGGAGAGACCCAGTACTTC
>TRBV7-2|TRBJ1-2|TRBD1|NA
CASRWDSSYGYTF
TGTGCCAGCAGGTGGGACAGCAGCTATGGCTACACCTTC
>TRBV28|TRBJ1-1|NA|NA
CASSPWGGEDTEAFF
TGTGCCAGCAGTCCCTGGGGGGGAGAGGACACTGAAGCTTTCTTT
>TRBV9|TRBJ2-5|NA|NA
CASSVGFGGETQYF
TGTGCCAGCAGCGTGGGCTTTGGGGGGGAGACCCAGTACTTC
>TRBV30|TRBJ1-4|TRBD1|NA
CAWRGQGTTGAMYEKLFF
TGTGCCTGGAGGGGACAGGGGACAACCGGGGCAATGTATGAAAAACTGTTTTTT
>TRBV30|TRBJ2-3|NA|once
CAWSRGQPDTQYF
TGTGCCTGGAGTAGAGGCCAACCAGATACGCAGTATTTT
>TRBV4-1|TRBJ2-7|TRBD2|NA
CASSSAAGDYYEQYF
TGCGCCAGCAGCTCCGCCGCCGGGGACTACTACGAGCAGTACTTC
>TRBV19|TRBJ1-2|NA|NA
CASSILAGNYGYTF
TGTGCCAGTAGTATCTTGGCAGGGAACTATGGCTACACCTTC
>TRBV19|TRBJ2-7|TRBD1|NA
CATSDRYEQYF
TGTGCCACCTCGGACAGGTACGAGCAGTACTTC
>TRBV18|TRBJ2-7|TRBD1|NA
CASSPSGTASYEQYF
TGTGCCAGCTCACCCTCCGGGACAGCTTCCTACGAGCAGTACTTC
>TRBV28|TRBJ2-7|TRBD2|NA
CASREIRGVRYEQYF
TGTGCCAGCAGGGAAATTCGGGGGGTCCGCTACGAGCAGTACTTC
>TRBV18|TRBJ1-1|NA|NA
CASSPPTAMNTEAFF
TGTGCCAGCTCACCCCCGACAGCTATGAACACTGAAGCTTTCTTT
>TRBV7-3|TRBJ1-2|TRBD1|NA
CASSSDTGGVHTF
TGTGCCAGCAGCTCAGATACAGGGGGCGTCCACACCTTC
>TRBV14|TRBJ1-4|NA|NA
CASSPAPWGGTNEKLFF
TGTGCCAGCAGCCCAGCCCCTTGGGGGGGGACTAATGAAAAACTGTTTTTT
>TRBV7-6|TRBJ2-5|TRBD1|once
CASSLRSAGGETQYF
TGTGCCAGCAGCTTAAGGTCGGCAGGGGGCGAGACCCAGTACTTC
>TRBV7-9|TRBJ2-5|NA|NA
CASTPSRRGQETQYF
TGTGCCAGCACACCCTCCCGACGGGGGCAAGAGACCCAGTACTTC
>TRBV5-6|TRBJ2-1|TRBD2|NA
CASSFTPVGLAEYNEQFF
TGTGCCAGCAGCTTCACTCCGGTGGGACTAGCGGAGTACAATGAGCAGTTCTTC
>TRBV7-2|TRBJ2-7|NA|NA
CASSLGGATYEQYF
TGTGCCAGCAGCTTGGGGGGGGCTACCTACGAGCAGTACTTC
>TRBV5-4|TRBJ2-1|TRBD2|NA
CASSLGREGYNEQFF
TGTGCCAGCAGCTTGGGGCGGGAGGGGTACAATGAGCAGTTCTTC
>TRBV5-1|TRBJ1-6|NA|NA
CASSLGVRGENSPLHF
TGCGCCAGCAGCTTGGGCGTCAGGGGAGAGAATTCACCCCTCCACTTT
>TRBV7-2|TRBJ2-3|TRBD1|NA
CASSVMNRGADTQYF
TGTGCCAGCAGCGTAATGAACAGGGGTGCAGATACGCAGTATTTT
>TRBV6-6|TRBJ1-2|TRBD1|NA
CASSPRGQEYGYTF
TGTGCCAGCTCCCCCCGGGGACAGGAATATGGCTACACCTTC
>TRBV18|TRBJ1-4|TRBD1|NA
CASSPNRGDGEKLFF
TGTGCCAGCTCGCCAAACAGGGGCGACGGCGAAAAACTGTTTTTT
>TRBV14|TRBJ2-5|TRBD2|NA
CASSQGLTGGARETQYF
TGTGCCAGCAGCCAAGGTCTCACGGGGGGGGCCCGAGAGACCCAGTACTTC
>TRBV7-3|TRBJ2-2|NA|NA
CASSWTPTNTGELFF
TGTGCCAGCAGCTGGACTCCTACGAACACCGGGGAGCTGTTTTTT
>TRBV7-9|TRBJ2-5|TRBD1|NA
CASSPGQGVEETQYF
TGTGCCAGCAGCCCTGGACAGGGGGTGGAAGAGACCCAGTACTTC
>TRBV7-2|TRBJ2-5|NA|once
CASSLGGVEETQYF
TGTGCCAGCAGCCTAGGGGGGGTGGAAGAGACCCAGTACTTC
>TRBV5-4|TRBJ2-3|TRBD2|NA
CASSLRAGAFADTQYF
TGTGCCAGCAGCTTGCGGGCGGGAGCCTTCGCAGATACGCAGTATTTT
>TRBV2|TRBJ2-1|NA|NA
CASSEEGYGEQFF
TGTGCCAGCAGCGAGGAGGGATACGGTGAGCAGTTCTTC
>TRBV28|TRBJ1-4|TRBD1|NA
CATERSGGANEKLFF
TGTGCCACAGAGAGATCAGGGGGAGCAAATGAAAAACTGTTTTTT
>TRBV29-1|TRBJ2-7|NA|NA
CSGMGAEQYF
TGCAGCGGTATGGGGGCCGAGCAGTACTTC
>TRBV27|TRBJ2-5|TRBD1|NA
CASSLGTGGKETQYF
TGTGCCAGCAGTTTAGGGACAGGGGGCAAAGAGACCCAGTACTTC
>TRBV5-1|TRBJ1-4|NA|NA
CASSLGGTNEKLFF
TGCGCCAGCAGCTTGGGAGGGACTAATGAAAAACTGTTTTTT
>TRBV27|TRBJ1-6|NA|NA
CASRLQNSPLHF
TGTGCCAGCAGGCTACAGAATTCACCCCTCCACTTT
>TRBV5-1|TRBJ2-5|NA|NA
CASSAGSPQETQYF
TGCGCCAGCAGCGCGGGGTCCCCCCAAGAGACCCAGTACTTC
>TRBV6-1|TRBJ2-7|TRBD2|once
CASSEPAGDPSYEQYF
TGTGCCAGCAGTGAACCGGCGGGAGATCCCTCCTACGAGCAGTACTTC
>TRBV6-1|TRBJ1-2|NA|NA
CASSAQGGANGYTF
TGTGCCAGCAGTGCCCAGGGTGGGGCTAATGGCTACACCTTC
>TRBV19|TRBJ1-1|TRBD1|NA
CASSKQGARAFF
TGTGCCAGTAGTAAACAGGGGGCGCGAGCTTTCTTT
>TRBV7-2|TRBJ1-2|NA|NA
CASSLGQRYGYTF
TGTGCCAGCAGCCTAGGACAGCGCTATGGCTACACCTTC
>TRBV7-3|TRBJ1-5|NA|NA
CASSLSRGEYSNQPQHF
TGTGCCAGCAGCTTAAGTAGAGGAGAGTATAGCAATCAGCCCCAGCATTTT
>TRBV7-8|TRBJ2-1|TRBD2|NA
CASSLNPSGGTEQFF
TGTGCCAGCAGCTTAAATCCTAGCGGGGGGACCGAGCAGTTCTTC
>TRBV6-5|TRBJ1-3|TRBD1|few
CASSWGQSGNTIYF
TGTGCCAGCAGTTGGGGACAGAGTGGGAACACCATATATTTT
>TRBV7-6|TRBJ2-5|NA|once
CASSLGGSGNQETQYF
TGTGCCAGCAGCTTAGGGGGTAGCGGTAACCAAGAGACCCAGTACTTC
>TRBV6-1|TRBJ1-5|NA|once
CASSEVSYSNQPQHF
TGTGCCAGCAGTGAAGTCTCTTATAGCAATCAGCCCCAGCATTTT
>TRBV4-2|TRBJ2-3|NA|NA
CASSQVKTYTDTQYF
TGTGCCAGCAGCCAAGTCAAAACTTACACAGATACGCAGTATTTT
>TRBV5-1|TRBJ2-3|NA|NA
CASSLGRAASTDTQYF
TGCGCCAGCAGCTTGGGGCGGGCCGCTAGCACAGATACGCAGTATTTT
>TRBV6-1|TRBJ2-6|TRBD1|NA
CASSARTGSNGANVLTF
TGTGCCAGCAGTGCCCGGACAGGGAGTAATGGGGCCAACGTCCTGACTTTC